This is a list of T cell receptor beta chains from one sample in a study of neoadjuvant nivolumab and ipilimumab in lung cancer. The repertoire was sequenced with immunoSEQ multiplex PCR; TCRdb's copy has only in-frame clones and lacks some. The table has 25,000 to 35,000 clones, roughly nine tenths seen once. Source: peripheral blood, taken after neoadjuvant nivolumab, alone or with ipilimumab, at or shortly before surgery. The receptors shown here come from an adult with non-small cell lung cancer. The CDR3 runs from the conserved cysteine through the conserved F or W. Fields, in order: clone size, V gene, J gene, D gene, CDR3 DNA, CDR3 protein. D genes are given only for firm matches. Size tells how often a clone was seen (once, few, many) or the class of an expanded clone, and some rows leave it out.

clone size: .; V gene: TRBV25-1; J gene: TRBJ2-1; D gene: TRBD1; CDR3 DNA: TGTGCCAGCAGTGGATGGACAGGGGATGAGCAGTTCTTC; CDR3 protein: CASSGWTGDEQFF
clone size: .; V gene: TRBV29-1; J gene: TRBJ2-7; D gene: TRBD1; CDR3 DNA: TGCAGCGCAAGACAGGGGGCCCAATCCTACGAGCAGTACTTC; CDR3 protein: CSARQGAQSYEQYF
clone size: .; V gene: TRBV7-9; J gene: TRBJ2-5; D gene: .; CDR3 DNA: TGTGCCAGCAGCTTAATGTCAGGAGGGGAGACCCAGTACTTC; CDR3 protein: CASSLMSGGETQYF
clone size: .; V gene: TRBV9; J gene: TRBJ2-1; D gene: .; CDR3 DNA: TGTGCCAGCAGCGTAGGCCAACCTATCTCCTACAATGAGCAGTTCTTC; CDR3 protein: CASSVGQPISYNEQFF
clone size: few; V gene: TRBV7-9; J gene: TRBJ2-1; D gene: .; CDR3 DNA: TGTGCCAGCAGCTTAGACGGGGGCGGGGAGCAGTTCTTC; CDR3 protein: CASSLDGGGEQFF
clone size: .; V gene: TRBV6-5; J gene: TRBJ1-2; D gene: .; CDR3 DNA: TGTGCCAGCAGTCAAGAACAGAGGGGCGGCTATGGCTACACCTTC; CDR3 protein: CASSQEQRGGYGYTF
clone size: .; V gene: TRBV4-2; J gene: TRBJ2-1; D gene: .; CDR3 DNA: TGTGCCAGCAGCCAAGATTCCCAGGGGAGCAATGAGCAGTTCTTC; CDR3 protein: CASSQDSQGSNEQFF
clone size: .; V gene: TRBV9; J gene: TRBJ2-2; D gene: .; CDR3 DNA: TGTGCCAGCGACGATGGACAGAGCAACACCGGGGAGCTGTTTTTT; CDR3 protein: CASDDGQSNTGELFF
clone size: .; V gene: TRBV6-5; J gene: TRBJ2-3; D gene: TRBD2; CDR3 DNA: TGTGCCAGCAGAGGGGCTAGCGGGATTACGCAGTATTTT; CDR3 protein: CASRGASGITQYF
clone size: medium-sized; V gene: TRBV7-8; J gene: TRBJ2-2; D gene: .; CDR3 DNA: TGTGCCAGCAGCTTAGGGGGACCCGGATGGGACGGGGAGCTGTTTTTT; CDR3 protein: CASSLGGPGWDGELFF
clone size: .; V gene: TRBV5-4; J gene: TRBJ2-1; D gene: TRBD1; CDR3 DNA: TGTGCCAGCAGCTCCCGGGACAGGGGACTCAATGAGCAGTTCTTC; CDR3 protein: CASSSRDRGLNEQFF
clone size: .; V gene: TRBV7-2; J gene: TRBJ1-3; D gene: .; CDR3 DNA: TGTGCCAGCAGCCGGGACGGAGGAGCGACCATATATTTT; CDR3 protein: CASSRDGGATIYF
clone size: .; V gene: TRBV14; J gene: TRBJ1-4; D gene: .; CDR3 DNA: TGTGCTAGTGGCCGGAGCGGAGCTAATGAAAAACTGTTTTTT; CDR3 protein: CASGRSGANEKLFF
clone size: .; V gene: TRBV6-1; J gene: TRBJ2-1; D gene: TRBD1; CDR3 DNA: TGTGCCAGCAGTGGCTCTAGGGGGCATGAGCAGTTCTTC; CDR3 protein: CASSGSRGHEQFF
clone size: .; V gene: TRBV7-8; J gene: TRBJ1-1; D gene: .; CDR3 DNA: TGTGCCAGCAGCTTAGTGCAGGTGGGGAACACTGAAGCTTTCTTT; CDR3 protein: CASSLVQVGNTEAFF
clone size: .; V gene: TRBV5-1; J gene: TRBJ2-1; D gene: .; CDR3 DNA: TGCGCCAGCAGCTTAGCGAGCTCCTACAATGAGCAGTTCTTC; CDR3 protein: CASSLASSYNEQFF
clone size: .; V gene: TRBV18; J gene: TRBJ1-2; D gene: .; CDR3 DNA: TGTGCCAGCTCACCACGTCCGCAAGATGGCTACACCTTC; CDR3 protein: CASSPRPQDGYTF
clone size: .; V gene: TRBV7-9; J gene: TRBJ2-1; D gene: .; CDR3 DNA: TGTGCCAGCAGCCCTGAGGGCAGCTTTTTCGGAGATGAGCAGTTCTTC; CDR3 protein: CASSPEGSFFGDEQFF
clone size: .; V gene: TRBV6-1; J gene: TRBJ2-7; D gene: .; CDR3 DNA: TGTGCCAGCAGTGAAGCTAAGGGACACCGGGATTACTACGAGCAGTACTTC; CDR3 protein: CASSEAKGHRDYYEQYF
clone size: .; V gene: TRBV6-5; J gene: TRBJ1-1; D gene: TRBD1; CDR3 DNA: TGTGCCAGCAGTTACCAGGGGGCCGCTGAAGCTTTCTTT; CDR3 protein: CASSYQGAAEAFF
clone size: .; V gene: TRBV11-2; J gene: TRBJ2-5; D gene: .; CDR3 DNA: TGTGCCAGCAGCTTAGGCAACCAAGAGACCCAGTACTTC; CDR3 protein: CASSLGNQETQYF
clone size: once; V gene: TRBV19; J gene: TRBJ2-7; D gene: .; CDR3 DNA: TGTGCCAGTAGTATTCGGACGGGGACTGAGCAGTACTTC; CDR3 protein: CASSIRTGTEQYF
clone size: .; V gene: TRBV19; J gene: TRBJ2-7; D gene: .; CDR3 DNA: TGTGCCAGCGACAGTGGTGTAGGCGACAACTACGAGCAGTACTTC; CDR3 protein: CASDSGVGDNYEQYF
clone size: .; V gene: TRBV5-3; J gene: TRBJ2-1; D gene: TRBD2; CDR3 DNA: TGTGCCAGAAGCCCGAGCCTAACTAGCGACGGAGGTTCGGATGAGCAGTTCTTC; CDR3 protein: CARSPSLTSDGGSDEQFF
clone size: .; V gene: TRBV6-5; J gene: TRBJ2-6; D gene: .; CDR3 DNA: TGTGCCAGCAGGGGTATGTGGTCTGGGGCCAACGTCCTGACTTTC; CDR3 protein: CASRGMWSGANVLTF
clone size: .; V gene: TRBV6-5; J gene: TRBJ2-1; D gene: TRBD2; CDR3 DNA: TGTGCCAGCAGTTACTCACTAGCGGGAGTTGGGAATGAGCAGTTCTTC; CDR3 protein: CASSYSLAGVGNEQFF
clone size: .; V gene: TRBV4-1; J gene: TRBJ2-2; D gene: .; CDR3 DNA: TGCGCCAGCAGCCAAGATGCGGAGGGCCATGGTGTAGCCGGGGAGCTGTTTTTT; CDR3 protein: CASSQDAEGHGVAGELFF
clone size: .; V gene: TRBV5-6; J gene: TRBJ2-7; D gene: .; CDR3 DNA: TGTGCCAGCAGCTTCTACCAGACCTACGAGCAGTACTTC; CDR3 protein: CASSFYQTYEQYF
clone size: .; V gene: TRBV5-4; J gene: TRBJ2-7; D gene: .; CDR3 DNA: TGTGCCAGCAGCCCCTCTCGCAGGGCCCAAACCTACGAGCAGTACTTC; CDR3 protein: CASSPSRRAQTYEQYF
clone size: .; V gene: TRBV5-4; J gene: TRBJ1-1; D gene: TRBD1; CDR3 DNA: TGTGCCAGCAGACCTACAGGGGAGCACACTGAAGCTTTCTTT; CDR3 protein: CASRPTGEHTEAFF
clone size: once; V gene: TRBV11-3; J gene: TRBJ2-5; D gene: .; CDR3 DNA: TGTGCCAGCAGCCCACCCGGGGCCGGGGAAGAGACCCAGTACTTC; CDR3 protein: CASSPPGAGEETQYF
clone size: .; V gene: TRBV6-5; J gene: TRBJ2-2; D gene: TRBD1; CDR3 DNA: TGTGCCAGCAGTCCCGGGACAGAGAACACCGGGGAGCTGTTTTTT; CDR3 protein: CASSPGTENTGELFF